Listed here are 30 T cell receptor beta chains from one sample, sequenced in a study of cytomegalovirus exposure and HLA in healthy donors. The study ran its PCR with 60 Vbeta and 13 Jbeta primers. Produced via immunoSEQ multiplex PCR; TCRdb's table is partial and in-frame only. The profile shows more than 200,000 clones, 82% of them singletons. The specimen sequenced was PBMCs. The receptors were gathered from a man aged 40-49 years in good health and CMV-seropositive.

The rearrangement uses TRBV5-1 and TRBJ1-1; 10 nucleotides agree with TRBD1. Germline V gene lookup returns CDR1 SGHRS and CDR2 YFSETQ. The CDR3 sequence is 16 residues long. Germline trimming cut 4 bases from V and 1 base from J; bases unmatched to any gene: 7. The CDR3 reads CASSQRTGGGNTEAFF. DNA of the CDR3: TGCGCCAGCAGCCAGAGGACAGGGGGAGGGAACACTGAAGCTTTCTTT.

This chain joins TRBV10-3 and TRBJ2-2; 11 bases align to TRBD2. Per germline, CDR1 ENHRY and CDR2 SYGVKD. This CDR3 spans 17 amino acids. V lost 1 base to trimming and J lost 4 bases; unmatched junction nucleotides: 5. DNA for the CDR3: TGTGCCATCAGTGAGTGGTCTAGCGGGAGGATCACCGGGGAGCTGTTTTTT. It codes for CAISEWSSGRITGELFF.

Concerning this clone itself: This sample includes further DNA sequences coding for the same CDR3. The chain uses TRBV5-1 and TRBJ2-1; perhaps TRBD2 as D (6 bases). CDR1 is SGHRS and CDR2 is YFSETQ in the germline V gene. The length of the CDR3 is 15 residues. With 0 bases removed from V and 0 bases from J, the gap between germline ends came to 7 bases. The CDR3 here is CASSLVGGSYNEQFF. The CDR3 DNA reads as TGCGCCAGCAGCTTGGTCGGGGGCTCCTACAATGAGCAGTTCTTC.

The V and J genes are TRBV5-4 and TRBJ2-5; D gene ambiguous. Germline lookup yields CDR1 SGHNT and CDR2 YYREEE (reference sequence). Between the trimmed V and J ends, which lost 2 bases and 2 bases, there was a span of 10 bases. The CDR3 contains 14 residues. CDR3 residues: CASSLRTGQETQYF. The CDR3 DNA follows: TGTGCCAGCAGCTTAAGAACGGGTCAAGAGACCCAGTACTTC.

The J gene is TRBJ2-7, the V gene TRBV4-2; D not resolved. The germline V gene has CDR1 LGHNA and CDR2 YNFKEQ. CDR3 size: 11 residues. Between the trimmed V and J ends, which lost 1 base and 7 bases, there was a span of 5 bases. The CDR3 is CASSQGREQYF. DNA of the CDR3: TGTGCCAGCAGCCAAGGGAGAGAGCAGTACTTC.

The chain employs TRBV12-5 and TRBJ2-7; TRBD1 is a possible D gene (6 bases). V was shortened by 0 bases and J by 3 bases, with 12 bases between the two germline ends. Germline V gene lookup returns CDR1 LGHNT and CDR2 FRNRAP. The CDR3 covers 15 residues. The CDR3 protein is CASGLVQTGYYEQYF. CDR3 coding DNA: TGTGCTAGTGGTTTGGTACAAACAGGGTACTACGAGCAGTACTTC.

This chain links TRBV10-1 with TRBJ2-7; 9 bases line up with TRBD1. This CDR3 spans 13 amino acids. Germline CDR1 WNHNN, CDR2 SYGVQD (reference sequence). V lost 11 bases, J lost 4 bases, and 9 bases stayed unmatched. For the CDR3, the DNA is TGCGCCGCCCAGGGGACAGGGTTTTACGAGCAGTACGTC. This gives the protein CAAQGTGFYEQYV.

The CDR3 coding sequence is TGTGCCAGCAGCCTCCGCGAGTACTATGGCTACACCTTC. Translation: CASSLREYYGYTF. The rearrangement uses TRBV28 and TRBJ1-2; the D is unclear. The V gene lost 6 bases and the J gene lost 3 bases, with 11 bases spanning the gap. Germline V lookup: CDR1 MDHEN, CDR2 SYDVKM. CDR3 length: 13 amino acids.

The rearrangement joins TRBV27 to TRBJ2-1; 7 bases align to TRBD1. CDR1 is MNHEY, CDR2 SMNVEV, per germline (reference sequence). After removal of 6 bases from V and 0 bases from J, the junction contained 5 bases not matched to a gene. The CDR3 sequence is 15 residues long. Here the CDR3 reads CASRSGQSSYNEQFF. The DNA of the CDR3 is TGTGCCAGCAGGTCGGGACAGAGCTCCTACAATGAGCAGTTCTTC.

The chain couples TRBV10-3 to TRBJ1-5; 8 nucleotides match TRBD1. Per the germline V gene, CDR1 is ENHRY and CDR2 is SYGVKD. The CDR3 sequence is 18 residues long. V shed 4 bases and J 1 base; nucleotides not matched to a gene: 12. The CDR3 region is CAISVGQGLGQSNQPQHF. The CDR3 region has the DNA TGTGCCATCAGTGTCGGACAGGGACTGGGTCAAAGCAATCAGCCCCAGCATTTT.

The table lists this clone with a count of one. V gene TRBV9 combines with J gene TRBJ2-2; possible D gene TRBD2, 6 bases. Germline CDR1 reads SGDLS; CDR2 reads YYNGEE. CDR3 size: 15 residues. Trimming cost V 1 base and J 2 bases, with 9 bases left between them. The CDR3, as DNA: TGTGCCAGCAGCGTATTGGGAGGTAACACCGGGGAGCTGTTTTTT. Translated, it gives CASSVLGGNTGELFF.

CDR3 in amino acids: CASSGGGQGNIQYF. The CDR3 bases are TGTGCCAGCAGTGGCGGAGGACAGGGGAACATTCAGTACTTC. The chain couples TRBV6-1 to TRBJ2-4; 9 positions agree with TRBD1. The J segment lost 7 bases and the V segment lost 4 bases, leaving 5 bases of the junction unmatched. Germline values: CDR1 MNHNS, CDR2 SASEGT. This CDR3 has 14 residues.

The chain couples TRBV5-5 to TRBJ1-5, with 9 positions matching TRBD1. CDR3 length: 15 amino acids. Germline values: CDR1 SGHKS, CDR2 YYEKEE (reference sequence). V lost 1 base to trimming and J lost 5 bases; unmatched junction nucleotides: 4. This chain's CDR3 is CASSLPGTGHQPQHF. As DNA, the CDR3 is TGTGCCAGCAGCTTGCCCGGGACAGGGCATCAGCCCCAGCATTTT.

The chain carries TRBV19 and TRBJ1-2; TRBD1 might be the D (5 bases). CDR1 LNHDA and CDR2 SQIVND come from the germline V gene (reference sequence). The CDR3 extends over 13 amino acids. V was shortened by 3 bases and J by 8 bases, with 13 bases between the two germline ends. CDR3 in amino acids: CASSMWGSVGYTF. CDR3 nucleotides: TGTGCCAGTAGTATGTGGGGCAGCGTGGGCTACACCTTC.

CDR3 sequence reads: CASSILAGGYGYTF. Here the CDR3 DNA reads TGTGCCAGTAGTATACTTGCAGGGGGCTATGGCTACACCTTC. The chain combines TRBV19 with TRBJ1-2; TRBD1 agrees at 7 bases. The junction had 4 bases not matched to a gene; V was cut back by 2 bases and J by 4 bases. CDR1 LNHDA and CDR2 SQIVND come from the germline V gene (reference sequence). The length of the CDR3 is 14 residues.

The rearrangement uses TRBV5-4 and TRBJ2-7; 14 nucleotides align to TRBD2. The V and J ends lost 0 bases and 7 bases, in that order; junction bases with no gene match: 3. The CDR3 sequence is 15 residues long. CDR1 is SGHNT, CDR2 YYREEE, per germline (reference sequence). CDR3 in amino acids: CASSLEGTSGSEQYV. Written as DNA, the CDR3 is TGTGCCAGCAGCTTGGAGGGGACTAGCGGGAGTGAGCAGTACGTC.

The CDR3 is CASTPFTGGEQYF. The CDR3 bases are TGTGCCAGTACCCCCTTCACGGGAGGCGAGCAGTACTTC. The chain combines TRBV19 with TRBJ2-7; 7 bases agree with TRBD2. V shed 7 bases and J 6 bases; nucleotides not matched to a gene: 9. CDR3 size: 13 residues. Germline loops: CDR1 LNHDA, CDR2 SQIVND (reference sequence). Complete variable domain (other parts from reference TRBV19 and TRBJ2-7): DGGITQSPKYLFRKEGQNVTLSCEQNLNHDAMYWYRQDPGQGLRLIYYSQIVNDFQKGDIAEGYSVSREKKESFPLTVTSAQKNPTAFYLCASTPFTGGEQYFGPGTRLTVT.

The rearrangement uses TRBV6-1 and TRBJ2-2; D is ambiguous. V was cut by 4 bases and J by 8 bases, with 20 bases left in between. Germline CDR1 MNHNS, CDR2 SASEGT. The CDR3 covers 16 residues. CDR3 DNA: TGTGCCAGCAGTGTCCATCCGAGTGCGGCGCAGGGGGAGCTGTTTTTT. Translating it yields CASSVHPSAAQGELFF.

This clone was found a few times. This chain joins TRBV19 and TRBJ1-5, with D possibly being TRBD1 (6 bases). This CDR3 has 15 residues. Germline V gene data show CDR1 as LNHDA and CDR2 as SQIVND (reference sequence). The ends were cut back, 6 bases at V and 2 bases at J, with 14 bases in the middle. The CDR3 sequence is CASRATGSGNQPQHF. CDR3 DNA sequence: TGTGCCAGTAGGGCCACAGGGTCTGGCAATCAGCCCCAGCATTTT.

This sequence joins TRBV7-2 and TRBJ1-2; D is unclear. V was cut by 5 bases and J by 4 bases, with 17 bases left in between. In germline, CDR1 is SGHTA, CDR2 FQGNSA. The CDR3 loop spans 15 amino acids. CDR3 nucleotides: TGTGCCAGCAGCCCGCATGCGGGCGGACGCTATGGCTACACCTTC. It encodes CASSPHAGGRYGYTF.

The chain recombines TRBV7-2 with TRBJ1-2; no clear D gene. The V and J ends lost 1 base and 4 bases respectively, with 7 bases between them. The CDR3 totals 13 residues. CDR1 is SGHTA, CDR2 FQGNSA, per germline. CDR3 nucleotide sequence: TGTGCCAGCAGCTTAGATCAGGCCTATGGCTACACCTTC. This sequence encodes CASSLDQAYGYTF.

The V gene is TRBV5-1, the J gene TRBJ2-1; 7 bases match TRBD2. Trimming removed 3 bases from V and 0 bases from J; junction bases left unmatched: 21. Germline CDR1 is SGHRS and CDR2 is YFSETQ. The CDR3 runs 21 residues. As DNA, the CDR3 is TGCGCCAGCAGCTCCTACATATCTGGGGGAGGGCCACCGAGCTCCTACAATGAGCAGTTCTTC. Its protein product is CASSSYISGGGPPSSYNEQFF.

With respect to this clone: In the same sample, other DNA sequences code for this CDR3. The CDR3 DNA follows: TGTGCCAGCAGCTTGGGGCAGAACACTGAAGCTTTCTTT. Encoded protein: CASSLGQNTEAFF. This chain uses TRBV11-2 with TRBJ1-1, with a tentative D call TRBD1 (5 bases). Germline V gene data show CDR1 as SGHAT and CDR2 as FQNNGV. The CDR3 loop spans 13 amino acids. V was clipped by 3 bases and J by 1 base, with 6 bases between them.

Note on this clone: Other DNA variants within this sample encode the same CDR3. The CDR3 region is CASSPRANEKLFF. CDR3 DNA: TGTGCCAGCTCACCCCGAGCGAATGAAAAACTGTTTTTT. The chain couples TRBV18 to TRBJ1-4; no firm D call. This CDR3 is 13 amino acids long. The germline CDR1 and CDR2 sequences are KGHSH and LQKENI. Between the trimmed V and J ends, which lost 3 bases and 5 bases, there was a span of 7 bases.

This clone has just a few counts. The chain joins TRBV19 to TRBJ2-2, with 11 bases fitting TRBD2. V trimming: 9 bases; J trimming: 4 bases; junction bases outside the gene matches: 7. This CDR3 is 15 amino acids long. CDR1 is LNHDA and CDR2 is SQIVND in the germline V gene (reference sequence). CDR3 coding DNA: TGTGCCAGCCTCGGACTAGCGGGCCGCACCGGGGAGCTGTTTTTT. Protein: CASLGLAGRTGELFF. The complete variable domain, with remaining parts taken from reference TRBV19 and TRBJ2-2, reads DGGITQSPKYLFRKEGQNVTLSCEQNLNHDAMYWYRQDPGQGLRLIYYSQIVNDFQKGDIAEGYSVSREKKESFPLTVTSAQKNPTAFYLCASLGLAGRTGELFFGEGSRLTVL.

The J gene is TRBJ1-2, the V gene TRBV7-9; D is ambiguous. This CDR3 is 12 amino acids long. The germline V and J ends were trimmed by 8 bases and 6 bases, with 13 bases remaining between them. In germline, CDR1 is SEHNR, CDR2 FQNEAQ (reference sequence). CDR3 sequence: CASSLGRDGYTF. CDR3 DNA sequence: TGTGCCAGCTCTCTAGGTCGAGATGGCTACACCTTC.

The V gene is TRBV7-9, the J gene TRBJ2-3, with 11 nucleotides matching TRBD2. With 5 bases clipped from V and 3 bases from J, the junction kept 4 bases outside the gene matches. Germline CDR1 reads SEHNR; CDR2 reads FQNEAQ (reference sequence). The CDR3 has 15 residues. CDR3 nucleotides: TGTGCCAGCAGCAATAGCGGGAGGGGGACAGATACGCAGTATTTT. Protein product: CASSNSGRGTDTQYF.

V gene TRBV5-1 combines with J gene TRBJ2-3, with 7 bases fitting TRBD1. The V and J ends lost 0 bases and 2 bases, in that order; junction bases with no gene match: 3. The germline gives CDR1 SGHRS, CDR2 YFSETQ. This CDR3 is 15 amino acids long. The CDR3 region has the DNA TGCGCCAGCAGCTTGGGGACAGGCCCCACAGATACGCAGTATTTT. This sequence encodes CASSLGTGPTDTQYF.

The chain uses TRBV10-2 and TRBJ2-7; D may be TRBD2 (5 bases). Per the germline V gene, CDR1 is WSHSY and CDR2 is SAAADI. V was cut by 5 bases and J by 5 bases, with 13 bases left in between. CDR3 length: 13 residues. CDR3 nucleotides: TGCGCCAGCAGTAGAGGGCGGGTTAACGAGCAGTACTTC. Translation: CASSRGRVNEQYF.

V usage is TRBV29-1 and J usage is TRBJ2-5; D possibly corresponds to TRBD2 (6 bases). The CDR3 is 15 amino acids. V was trimmed by 4 bases and J by 1 base, leaving 16 bases between them. Germline CDR1 SQVTM, CDR2 ANQGSEA. CDR3 amino acids: CSVVPIGGLQETQYF. The CDR3 DNA follows: TGCAGCGTTGTGCCGATAGGAGGGCTCCAAGAGACCCAGTACTTC.